A selection of T cell receptor beta chains follows, all from one sample in a study of T cell responses to AZD1222 COVID-19 vaccine. Sequenced by immunoSEQ multiplex PCR; TCRdb stores in-frame clones only, minus some. Of about 85,000 clones in the sample, less than 85% were seen once. This specimen was peripheral blood, taken 28 days after the second AZD1222 dose. All receptors come from an adult who received the AZD1222 COVID-19 vaccine. CDR3s include the opening cysteine and the closing phenylalanine or tryptophan. The order of the fields is D gene, V gene, clone size, J gene, CDR3 DNA, CDR3 protein. The D gene is left open where the match is weak. Expanded clones get a size class; other rows say once, few or many, or leave the size out.

>TRBD2|TRBV28|NA|TRBJ2-2
TGTGCCAGCAGTTTCGGGTTAGCGGGTTCCCCCGGGACCGGGGAGCTGTTTTTT
CASSFGLAGSPGTGELFF
>NA|TRBV19|NA|TRBJ2-7
TGTGCCAGTAGTATAGTAACAGGAGGAATCTACGAGCAGTACTTC
CASSIVTGGIYEQYF
>NA|TRBV28|NA|TRBJ2-7
TGTGCCAGCAGCCCGGGACTGGCCGAGCAGTACTTC
CASSPGLAEQYF
>TRBD1|TRBV7-2|NA|TRBJ1-4
TGTGCCAGCAGCACCTTAGGGACAGGAGAGAGGCGGACTAATGAAAAACTGTTTTTT
CASSTLGTGERRTNEKLFF
>NA|TRBV20-1|NA|TRBJ2-5
TGCAGTGCTAGTAAGGATCAAGAGACCCAGTACTTC
CSASKDQETQYF
>NA|TRBV7-2|NA|TRBJ2-5
TGTGCCAGCAGCTTAGTAGGCAGCGTCCAAGAGACCCAGTACTTC
CASSLVGSVQETQYF
>NA|TRBV10-2|NA|TRBJ2-7
TGCGCCAGCAGTGGAGGAGGGGGGGTCTCCTACGAGCAGTACTTC
CASSGGGGVSYEQYF
>TRBD2|TRBV28|NA|TRBJ2-4
TGTGCCAGCAGTTTTAGACTAGCGTTAGCCAAAAACATTCAGTACTTC
CASSFRLALAKNIQYF
>NA|TRBV3-1/TRBV3-2|NA|TRBJ1-1
TGTGCCAGCAGCCCGGACAGAGGGTCCACTGAAGCTTTCTTT
CASSPDRGSTEAFF
>TRBD1|TRBV6-5|once|TRBJ2-7
TGTGCCAGCAGCAAGACAGGGAGCTCCTACGAGCAGTACTTC
CASSKTGSSYEQYF
>NA|TRBV3-1/TRBV3-2|NA|TRBJ1-5
TGTGCCAGCAGCCAAGATACGGCAGCCATTGGCAATCAGCCCCAGCATTTT
CASSQDTAAIGNQPQHF
>NA|TRBV29-1|once|TRBJ1-1
TGCAGCGATATGGGGGCCTCAGCCACTGAAGCTTTCTTT
CSDMGASATEAFF
>NA|TRBV6-5|NA|TRBJ1-2
TGTGCCAGCAGTTACTCGGCAGGGAGCTACACCTTC
CASSYSAGSYTF
>NA|TRBV19|few|TRBJ2-4
TGTGCCAGTAGTATCCACCTGACGGGCATTCAGTACTTC
CASSIHLTGIQYF
>NA|TRBV7-8|many|TRBJ1-3
TGTGCCAGCAGCCAGGCCCACTCTGGAAACACCATATATTTT
CASSQAHSGNTIYF
>NA|TRBV28|once|TRBJ1-1
TGTGCCAGCAGTTCAATTGACACTGAAGCTTTCTTT
CASSSIDTEAFF
>TRBD2|TRBV9|NA|TRBJ2-1
TGTGCCAGCAGTGGGCGGGAGGGTGTCTACAATGAGCAGTTCTTC
CASSGREGVYNEQFF
>NA|TRBV4-2|NA|TRBJ1-2
TGTGCCAGCAGCCAAGAATCATCCTCCCAAGTGAACTATGGCTACACCTTC
CASSQESSSQVNYGYTF
>TRBD2|TRBV29-1|NA|TRBJ2-3
TGCAGCGCCTTCCATAGCGGGGGCACAGATACGCAGTATTTT
CSAFHSGGTDTQYF
>NA|TRBV30|NA|TRBJ1-1
TGTGCCTGGAGTGTAGGAGCGGACACTGAAGCTTTCTTT
CAWSVGADTEAFF
>NA|TRBV18|NA|TRBJ2-1
TGTGCCAGCCATCGTAGCGAAGCCTACAATGAGCAGTTCTTC
CASHRSEAYNEQFF
>TRBD2|TRBV27|NA|TRBJ2-1
TGTGCCAGCAGTTTATCCGCGGGAGAGGCTTACAATGAGCAGTTCTTC
CASSLSAGEAYNEQFF
>NA|TRBV18|once|TRBJ1-1
TGTGCCAGCTCACCCGCCCCGGACGGACTTAACACTGAAGCTTTCTTT
CASSPAPDGLNTEAFF
>NA|TRBV5-1|NA|TRBJ2-1
TGCGCCAGCAGCCCGCAATCTAGATTCGACGGGAATGAGCAGTTCTTC
CASSPQSRFDGNEQFF
>TRBD2|TRBV5-4|NA|TRBJ2-7
TGTGCCAGCAGCTCCCAGGGACTAGCGGGATCCGAGCAGTACTTC
CASSSQGLAGSEQYF
>TRBD1|TRBV4-1|NA|TRBJ2-1
TGCGCCAGCAGCCAAGATCTTCGGGTGGGACAGGTGAGAGGTGAGCAGTTCTTC
CASSQDLRVGQVRGEQFF
>NA|TRBV7-8|NA|TRBJ2-2
TGTGCCAGCAGCTTAGCAGCGGTGGGCAGGGGGGCCGGGGAGCTGTTTTTT
CASSLAAVGRGAGELFF
>NA|TRBV20-1|NA|TRBJ1-1
TGCAGTGCTAGAGATAGCACTGAAGCTTTCTTT
CSARDSTEAFF
>TRBD1|TRBV7-9|NA|TRBJ2-5
TGTGCCAGCAGCTTAGGAGCACAGGGGGTAGAGACCCAGTACTTC
CASSLGAQGVETQYF
>TRBD1|TRBV28|once|TRBJ1-2
TGTGCCAGCAGCGGAGGACAGGGGCTAGACTATGGCTACACCTTC
CASSGGQGLDYGYTF
>NA|TRBV6-5|NA|TRBJ2-1
TGTGCCAGCACCCCGGGGGACAGACCCTACAATGAGCAGTTCTTC
CASTPGDRPYNEQFF
>NA|TRBV19|few|TRBJ2-7
TGTGCCAGTAGTAACACAGGAAAGACCTACGAGCAGTACTTC
CASSNTGKTYEQYF
>NA|TRBV3-1/TRBV3-2|NA|TRBJ2-1
TGTGCCAGCAGCCATGACGGGAGAAATGAGCAGTTCTTC
CASSHDGRNEQFF
>NA|TRBV7-8|once|TRBJ1-6
TGTGCCAGCAGCCCCGACGTAGGCGATTCACCCCTCCACTTT
CASSPDVGDSPLHF
>NA|TRBV5-6|NA|TRBJ1-2
TGTGCCAGCAGCGGGCAAGGTCGTGGCTACACCTTC
CASSGQGRGYTF
>NA|TRBV28|NA|TRBJ1-1
TGTGCCAGCAGTTTACTGGGTGATACTGAAGCTTTCTTT
CASSLLGDTEAFF
>NA|TRBV7-9|NA|TRBJ1-2
TGTGCCAGCAGCTTAGTCCCTACCCATGGCTACACCTTC
CASSLVPTHGYTF
>TRBD1|TRBV7-9|NA|TRBJ2-7
TGTGCCAGCAGCTTGGGCCGGGACAGGGTCCACGAGCAGTACTTC
CASSLGRDRVHEQYF
>NA|TRBV6-5|NA|TRBJ1-6
TGTGCCAGCAGTTATAGATTCTCAACACCCCTCCACTTT
CASSYRFSTPLHF
>NA|TRBV30|NA|TRBJ1-2
TGTGCCTGGAGTGTCCGCCCCCTATCTAACTATGGCTACACCTTC
CAWSVRPLSNYGYTF
>NA|TRBV21-1|NA|TRBJ1-6
TGTGCCAGCAGCAAAAGACCAACTGGGGATAATTCACCCCTCCACTTT
CASSKRPTGDNSPLHF
>NA|TRBV5-4|NA|TRBJ2-7
TGTGCCAGCAGCTTGAGTGTGAACGAGCAGTACTTC
CASSLSVNEQYF
>NA|TRBV12-5|NA|TRBJ1-5
TGTGCTAGTGGTTTGGCTTCCCACGGGCAGCCCCAGCATTTT
CASGLASHGQPQHF
>NA|TRBV9|once|TRBJ1-2
TGTGCCAGCAGCGTAGGACAGGACACGATTAACTATGGCTACACCTTC
CASSVGQDTINYGYTF
>TRBD2|TRBV18|NA|TRBJ2-1
TGTGCCAGCTCATCAATTAAGACTAGCTACTCCTACAATGAGCAGTTCTTC
CASSSIKTSYSYNEQFF
>NA|TRBV29-1|NA|TRBJ1-4
TGCAGCGTTGAAGAAACAGGGAACTATGAAAAACTGTTTTTT
CSVEETGNYEKLFF
>NA|TRBV28|NA|TRBJ1-1
TGTGCCAGCAGCCCCCTAGGGACTGAAGCTTTCTTT
CASSPLGTEAFF
>TRBD1|TRBV5-6|NA|TRBJ2-7
TGTGCCAGCAGCTTCCCCGGGACAGGAACCGAGCAGTACTTC
CASSFPGTGTEQYF
>NA|TRBV10-3|NA|TRBJ1-5
TGTGCCATCGGGGCAGGGAAGGGGCAGCCCCAGCATTTT
CAIGAGKGQPQHF
>NA|TRBV10-1|NA|TRBJ1-1
TGCGCCAGCAGTGAAAAAAGGAGGAACACTGAAGCTTTCTTT
CASSEKRRNTEAFF
>NA|TRBV21-1|NA|TRBJ1-1
TGTGCCAGCAGCATCAGAGGGCCTGAAGCTTTCTTT
CASSIRGPEAFF
>TRBD2|TRBV2|NA|TRBJ2-1
TGTGCCCCAAGCTCGGGGGGAACCAATGAGCAGTTCTTC
CAPSSGGTNEQFF